Given below is one TCR beta chain in context. What it recognizes is unknown. This sample was taken from a study of T cell clones after liver transplantation. Study at large: TCRbeta sequencing after a pre-transplant mixed lymphocyte reaction identified graft-donor-reactive clones, later tracked in post-transplant blood. Samples came pre-transplant, pre-randomization before withdrawal, and post-randomization after withdrawal ended.

Broader study findings: In 5 of 8 subjects, circulating graft-donor-reactive CD4 TCRbeta sequences fell significantly after transplant. Conclusions were preliminary, with small, heterogeneous patient groups.

Data came from immunoSEQ multiplex PCR; TCRdb stores just in-frame clones and leaves some out. The sample has about 120,000 clones, approximately 90% seen once. This specimen consisted of CD4+ T cells from blood, obtained 12 months after liver transplant. The sequence was collected from a human patient who received a liver transplant. Some T cells may be the graft donor's.

CDR3 in amino acids: CASSPSPGGYEQYF. CDR3 nucleotides: TGTGCCAGCTCACCATCGCCCGGTGGCTACGAGCAGTACTTC. The chain is built from TRBV18 and TRBJ2-7; D not certain. V lost 2 bases, J lost 3 bases, and 11 bases lay in between. Germline-derived CDR1 and CDR2 are KGHSH and LQKENI. This CDR3 is built from 14 residues.